This T cell receptor (beta chain) is drawn from a study of T cells in Graves' hyperthyroidism and ophthalmopathy. Study-wide results and caveats: Ophthalmopathy prediction by the model preceded onset by a median about 6.8 months. Through a model of 13 V-J features, ophthalmopathy was separated from stable hyperthyroidism.

This clonotype was seen repeatedly, ten times or more. The antigen is undetermined. TCR beta CDR3 sequences were amplified from RNA transcripts. TCR CDR3 underwent first-round RT-PCR with the HTBI primer set. In TCRdb, the multiplex PCR reads were re-called with MiXCR into one record per CDR3 protein. The sample has about 400,000 distinct CDR3 sequences; 14% to 15% are singletons. Germline V gene sequence: CDR1 MNHNS, CDR2 SASEGT. Trimming took off 4 bases at V and 3 bases at J, with 21 bases between the two ends. The CDR3 runs 18 residues. This chain joins TRBV6-1 and TRBJ2-2; tentative D call: TRBD2 (5 bases). The specimen was blood. The receptor comes from a man younger than 30 with Graves' ophthalmopathy. The CDR3 DNA is TGTGCCAGCAGTGGATTTAGTGCAATGAGGGTGTACACCGGGGAGCTGTTTTTT. It translates to CASSGFSAMRVYTGELFF.